Sequencing of this T cell receptor beta chain was carried out in a study of blood T cell repertoires in COVID-19. Some clones are missing from TCRdb's copy, which holds only in-frame ones; the method was immunoSEQ multiplex PCR. The sample consists of fewer than 200,000 clones, about 84% of them appearing once. The CDR3 has 16 residues. Between the trimmed V and J ends, which lost 0 bases and 0 bases, there was a span of 9 bases. CDR1 and CDR2 (germline): MGHRA, YSYEKL. This clonotype was sampled from a human donor in a cohort sampled during active COVID-19. The chain recombines TRBV4-1 with TRBJ2-1, with D possibly being TRBD1 (5 bases). Input material: peripheral blood. This CDR3 reads CASSQDRTGSYNEQFF. CDR3 bases: TGCGCCAGCAGCCAAGATAGAACAGGCTCCTACAATGAGCAGTTCTTC.